A single sample gave rise to the 6 T cell receptor beta chains below, sequenced in a study of OX40 agonist ivuxolimab in advanced cancers. Sequencing used immunoSEQ multiplex PCR; TCRdb keeps in-frame clones, though not all of them. Here the sample spans approximately 80,000 clones, more than 85% being singletons. This material consisted of CD4+ or CD8+ T cells sorted from blood, taken in a trial of the OX40 agonist ivuxolimab. Source of these receptors: an adult with an advanced solid tumor such as melanoma, head and neck, liver or kidney cancer.

The rearrangement joins TRBV30 to TRBJ2-1; D not certain. The germline V gene has CDR1 GTSNPN and CDR2 SVGIG (reference sequence). Trimming took off 3 bases at V and 4 bases at J, with 16 bases between the two ends. The CDR3 is made up of 15 amino acids. CDR3 protein: CAWSGSGMGYNEQFF. In DNA, the CDR3 is TGTGCCTGGAGCGGATCGGGCATGGGATACAATGAGCAGTTCTTC.

As for this clone: At one boundary the junction diverges from the germline segment, which might be a read error. The rearrangement joins TRBV7-9 to TRBJ2-2; D remains ambiguous. Germline V gene lookup returns CDR1 SEHNR and CDR2 FQNEAQ (reference sequence). The CDR3 contains 15 residues. CDR3 DNA sequence: TGTGCCGGCAGCTTATCGCGATTGAACACCGGGGAGCTGTTTTTT. Translation: CAGSLSRLNTGELFF.

The CDR3 coding sequence is TGTGCCAGCAGTCTGCCCGGGGCAGGGGGCGGGGAGCAGTACTTC. It codes for CASSLPGAGGGEQYF. V and J are TRBV28 and TRBJ2-7; 8 bases map to TRBD1. The trim removed 5 bases at V and 7 bases at J, leaving 13 bases unmatched. Germline CDR1 reads MDHEN; CDR2 reads SYDVKM. The CDR3 is 15 amino acids.

The J gene is TRBJ2-3, the V gene TRBV7-9; TRBD2 matches 9 bases. The CDR3 spans 17 residues. With V trimmed by 7 bases and J by 1 base, 12 bases remained unmatched. CDR1 is SEHNR and CDR2 is FQNEAQ in the germline V gene (reference sequence). CDR3 in amino acids: CASISFRLAGRTDTQYF. Here the CDR3 DNA reads TGTGCCAGCATCTCTTTTCGCCTAGCGGGACGCACAGATACGCAGTATTTT.

This rearrangement joins TRBV11-3 to TRBJ2-7; 9 positions match TRBD2. The J segment lost 3 bases and the V segment lost 5 bases, leaving 8 bases of the junction unmatched. Germline loops: CDR1 SGHNT, CDR2 YENEEA. This CDR3 has 15 amino acids. CDR3 nucleotide sequence: TGTGCCAGCAGCCACTCTAGCGGGACGGTCTACGAGCAGTACTTC. Translation: CASSHSSGTVYEQYF.

The genes are TRBV9 and TRBJ2-2, with D maybe TRBD2 (5 bases). In germline, CDR1 is SGDLS, CDR2 YYNGEE. V lost 1 base and J lost 1, with 5 bases in between. The CDR3 loop spans 14 amino acids. Here the CDR3 reads CASSVRENTGELFF. As DNA, the CDR3 is TGTGCCAGCAGCGTACGGGAGAACACCGGGGAGCTGTTTTTT. Together with reference TRBV9 and TRBJ2-2, the CDR3 gives the full variable domain: DSGVTQTPKHLITATGQRVTLRCSPRSGDLSVYWYQQSLDQGLQFLIQYYNGEERAKGNILERFSAQQFPDLHSELNLSSLELGDSALYFCASSVRENTGELFFGEGSRLTVL.